A selection of T cell receptor beta chains follows, all from one sample in a study of shared clonotypes between healthy human individuals. Assay used: immunoSEQ multiplex PCR; TCRdb lists only in-frame clones, some missing. Here the sample spans roughly 1,500,000 clones, around 98.5% being singletons. Sequencing was carried out using naive CD4+ T cells sorted from blood. Source of these receptors: a young man in good health. Each CDR3 is given with its conserved first and last residue. A row's size may be missing; if present it is once, few, many or a size class.

abundance: NA; v_gene: TRBV5-1; CDR3aa: CASSLGGGRNQPQHF
abundance: NA; v_gene: TRBV28; CDR3aa: CASSSISGTSISNQPQHF
abundance: NA; v_gene: TRBV5-4; CDR3aa: CASSLGRQGESTTEQFF
abundance: NA; v_gene: TRBV6-6; CDR3aa: CASTEGTGSSGNTIYF
abundance: NA; v_gene: TRBV18; CDR3aa: CASSPETTRSDTQYF
abundance: NA; v_gene: TRBV7-9; CDR3aa: CASQKWGNTGELFF
abundance: NA; v_gene: TRBV2; CDR3aa: CASSKTSGIYNEQFF
abundance: once; v_gene: TRBV7-5; CDR3aa: CVRSTRDGREYSNQPQHF
abundance: NA; v_gene: TRBV28; CDR3aa: CASSTPGRSSGNTIYF
abundance: NA; v_gene: TRBV2; CDR3aa: CASSESLGQGADTQYF
abundance: NA; v_gene: TRBV6-6; CDR3aa: CASSLDRPAYEQYF
abundance: NA; v_gene: TRBV2; CDR3aa: CASSDQQTYEQYF
abundance: NA; v_gene: TRBV10-1; CDR3aa: CASSPGQGARSYYEQYF
abundance: NA; v_gene: TRBV7-2; CDR3aa: CASSLMDNQPQHF
abundance: NA; v_gene: TRBV2; CDR3aa: CASRDNKGDTQYF
abundance: NA; v_gene: TRBV4-1; CDR3aa: CASSDLSAEAFF
abundance: NA; v_gene: TRBV6-5; CDR3aa: CASSYSGAGNQPQHF
abundance: NA; v_gene: TRBV6-1; CDR3aa: CASRENIQYF
abundance: NA; v_gene: TRBV15; CDR3aa: CATSGRSGSEQYF
abundance: NA; v_gene: TRBV28; CDR3aa: CASSPSRDVHEQYF
abundance: NA; v_gene: TRBV7-2; CDR3aa: CASRGTAWGTDTQYF
abundance: NA; v_gene: TRBV6-6; CDR3aa: CASSKRTSGHNEQFF
abundance: NA; v_gene: TRBV5-1; CDR3aa: CASSLEGQGHQPQHF
abundance: NA; v_gene: TRBV7-3; CDR3aa: CASSLRSGAANYGYTF
abundance: NA; v_gene: TRBV9; CDR3aa: CASSVEGGSSYEQYF
abundance: NA; v_gene: TRBV7-2; CDR3aa: CASSLGLAVTYNEQFF
abundance: NA; v_gene: TRBV6-5; CDR3aa: CASEGLAGTGELFF
abundance: NA; v_gene: TRBV2; CDR3aa: CASRRSGTYGEQYF
abundance: NA; v_gene: TRBV19; CDR3aa: CASSIGTTSYEQYF
abundance: NA; v_gene: TRBV11-2; CDR3aa: CASSFPGENTEAFF
abundance: NA; v_gene: TRBV18; CDR3aa: CASSLRGQGPTYEQYF
abundance: NA; v_gene: TRBV9; CDR3aa: CASSAREARSYNEQFF
abundance: NA; v_gene: TRBV7-9; CDR3aa: CASSRTGYGELFF
abundance: NA; v_gene: TRBV9; CDR3aa: CASSVEGGHFYEQYF
abundance: once; v_gene: TRBV18; CDR3aa: CASSPPRGLAGGGETQYF
abundance: NA; v_gene: TRBV28; CDR3aa: CASSPGLAGGSGLNEQFF
abundance: NA; v_gene: TRBV7-8; CDR3aa: CASSLDRGWFTGELFF
abundance: NA; v_gene: TRBV28; CDR3aa: CASSQPTGKNTEAFF
abundance: NA; v_gene: TRBV6-1; CDR3aa: CASTSERATYEQYF
abundance: NA; v_gene: TRBV10-3; CDR3aa: CAISDRGNEAFF
abundance: NA; v_gene: TRBV9; CDR3aa: CASTTKGGGTQYF
abundance: NA; v_gene: TRBV10-3; CDR3aa: CAITKEGGAYEQYF
abundance: NA; v_gene: TRBV7-9; CDR3aa: CASSPDQGLTNTGELFF
abundance: NA; v_gene: TRBV9; CDR3aa: CASSVDHRTYEQYF
abundance: NA; v_gene: TRBV18; CDR3aa: CASSLSGTVSYEQYF
abundance: NA; v_gene: TRBV6-1; CDR3aa: CASSEAGRYGTEAFF
abundance: NA; v_gene: TRBV28; CDR3aa: CASSLSPRWGRGEKLFF
abundance: NA; v_gene: TRBV7-9; CDR3aa: CASSLGPGIQETQYF
abundance: NA; v_gene: TRBV11-2; CDR3aa: CASSFSEHYEQYF
abundance: NA; v_gene: TRBV4-1; CDR3aa: CASSQERPLAGAGGEQFF
abundance: NA; v_gene: TRBV11-3; CDR3aa: CASSLGESSYNEQFF
abundance: NA; v_gene: TRBV7-9; CDR3aa: CASSHIRGQPPTGELFF
abundance: NA; v_gene: TRBV28; CDR3aa: CASGTGGTTGELFF
abundance: NA; v_gene: TRBV9; CDR3aa: CASSVATELPYGYTF
abundance: NA; v_gene: TRBV5-1; CDR3aa: CASSLGQGSETQYF
abundance: NA; v_gene: TRBV7-8; CDR3aa: CASSVFGTGPNEQFF
abundance: NA; v_gene: TRBV6-5; CDR3aa: CASSYSGGGFGYTF
abundance: once; v_gene: TRBV5-1; CDR3aa: CASSLREPWLPNEKLFF